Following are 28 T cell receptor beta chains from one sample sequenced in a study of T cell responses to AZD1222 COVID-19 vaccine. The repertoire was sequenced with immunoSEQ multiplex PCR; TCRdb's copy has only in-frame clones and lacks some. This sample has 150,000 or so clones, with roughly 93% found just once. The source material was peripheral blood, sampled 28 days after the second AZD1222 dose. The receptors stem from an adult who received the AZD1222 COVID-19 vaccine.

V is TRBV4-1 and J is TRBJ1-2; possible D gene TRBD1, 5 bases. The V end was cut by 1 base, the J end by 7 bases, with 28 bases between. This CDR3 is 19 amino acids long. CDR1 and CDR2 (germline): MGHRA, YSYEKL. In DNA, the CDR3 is TGCGCCAGCAGCCAAGGCGGGCTTCGTAGGGGACGGATCCCACCTGGCTACACCTTC. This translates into CASSQGGLRRGRIPPGYTF.

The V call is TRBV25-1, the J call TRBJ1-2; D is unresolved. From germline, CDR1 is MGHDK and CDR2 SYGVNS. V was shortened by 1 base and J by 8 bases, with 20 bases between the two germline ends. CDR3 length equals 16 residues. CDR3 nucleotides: TGTGCCAGCAGTGAATTTGCGGCGGATTACCGTGGGGGCTACACCTTC. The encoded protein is CASSEFAADYRGGYTF.

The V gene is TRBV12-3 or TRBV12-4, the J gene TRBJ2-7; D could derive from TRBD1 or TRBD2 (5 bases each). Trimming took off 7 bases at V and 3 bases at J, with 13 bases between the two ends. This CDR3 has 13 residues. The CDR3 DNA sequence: TGTGCCAGCACCGTCGGGGCAGTCTACGAGCAGTACTTC. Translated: CASTVGAVYEQYF.

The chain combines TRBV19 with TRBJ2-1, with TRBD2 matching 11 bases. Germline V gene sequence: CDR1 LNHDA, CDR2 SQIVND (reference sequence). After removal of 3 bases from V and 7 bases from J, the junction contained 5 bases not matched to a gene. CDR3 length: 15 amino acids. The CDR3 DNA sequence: TGTGCCAGTAGTATGCTAGCGGGAGGCCTAAATGAGCAGTTCTTC. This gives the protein CASSMLAGGLNEQFF.

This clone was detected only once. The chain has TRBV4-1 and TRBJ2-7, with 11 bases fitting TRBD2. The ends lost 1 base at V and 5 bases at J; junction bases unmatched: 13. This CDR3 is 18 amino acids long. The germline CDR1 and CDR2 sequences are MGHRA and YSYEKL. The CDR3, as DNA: TGCGCCAGCAGCCAAGGGAGGGCTAGCGGGAGGAGGAGGAACGAGCAGTACTTC. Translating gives CASSQGRASGRRRNEQYF.

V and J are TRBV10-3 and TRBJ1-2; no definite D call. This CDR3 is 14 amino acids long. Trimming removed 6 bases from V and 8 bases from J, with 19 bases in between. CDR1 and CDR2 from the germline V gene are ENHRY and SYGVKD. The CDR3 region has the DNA TGTGCCATCAGAAGAGAAGAGGACGGCGGCGGCTACACCTTC. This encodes CAIRREEDGGGYTF.

CDR3 nucleotides: TGTGCCAGCAGCTCCTTTGGAGAGGGGCAAGAGACTGAAGCTTTCTTT. Translation: CASSSFGEGQETEAFF. The V and J genes are TRBV13 and TRBJ1-1, with D maybe TRBD1 (5 bases). This CDR3 has 16 amino acids. Trimming stripped 4 bases from V and 5 bases from J, with 20 bases between. CDR1 is PRHDT and CDR2 is FYEKMQ in the germline V gene (reference sequence).

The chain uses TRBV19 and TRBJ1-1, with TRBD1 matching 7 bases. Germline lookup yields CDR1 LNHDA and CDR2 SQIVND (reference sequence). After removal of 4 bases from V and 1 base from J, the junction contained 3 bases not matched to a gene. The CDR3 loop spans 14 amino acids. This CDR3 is CASSNRGPNTEAFF. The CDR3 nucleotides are TGTGCCAGTAGTAACAGGGGACCGAACACTGAAGCTTTCTTT.

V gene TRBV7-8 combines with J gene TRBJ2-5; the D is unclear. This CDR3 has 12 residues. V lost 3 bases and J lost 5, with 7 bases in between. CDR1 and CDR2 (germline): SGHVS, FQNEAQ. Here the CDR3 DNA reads TGTGCCAGCAGCTTCCATGGGGAGACCCAGTACTTC. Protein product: CASSFHGETQYF.

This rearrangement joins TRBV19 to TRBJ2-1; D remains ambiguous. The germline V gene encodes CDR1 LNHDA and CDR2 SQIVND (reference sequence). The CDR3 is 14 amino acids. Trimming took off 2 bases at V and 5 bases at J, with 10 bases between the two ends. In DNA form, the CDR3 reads TGTGCCAGTAGTATAAGGAGCCAGCACAATGAGCAGTTCTTC. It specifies CASSIRSQHNEQFF. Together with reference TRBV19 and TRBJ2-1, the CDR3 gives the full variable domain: DGGITQSPKYLFRKEGQNVTLSCEQNLNHDAMYWYRQDPGQGLRLIYYSQIVNDFQKGDIAEGYSVSREKKESFPLTVTSAQKNPTAFYLCASSIRSQHNEQFFGPGTRLTVL.

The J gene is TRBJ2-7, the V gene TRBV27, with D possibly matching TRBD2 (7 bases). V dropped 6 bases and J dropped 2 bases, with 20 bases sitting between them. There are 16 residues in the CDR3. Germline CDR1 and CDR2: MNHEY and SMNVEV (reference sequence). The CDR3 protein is CASSPSAGEGAYEQYF. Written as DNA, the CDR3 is TGTGCCAGCAGCCCTTCGGCGGGAGAGGGGGCCTACGAGCAGTACTTC.

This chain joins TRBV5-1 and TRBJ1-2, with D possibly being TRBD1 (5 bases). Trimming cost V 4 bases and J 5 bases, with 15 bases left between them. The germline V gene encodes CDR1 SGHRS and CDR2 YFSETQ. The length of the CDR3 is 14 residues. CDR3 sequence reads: CASSGGRGGYGYTF. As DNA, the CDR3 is TGCGCCAGCAGCGGGGGTAGAGGCGGGTATGGCTACACCTTC.

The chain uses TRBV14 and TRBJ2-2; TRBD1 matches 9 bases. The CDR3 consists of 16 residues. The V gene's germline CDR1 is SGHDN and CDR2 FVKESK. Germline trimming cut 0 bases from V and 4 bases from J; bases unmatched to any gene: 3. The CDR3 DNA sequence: TGTGCCAGCAGCCAAGAAACAGGGGGCATCACCGGGGAGCTGTTTTTT. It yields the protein CASSQETGGITGELFF.

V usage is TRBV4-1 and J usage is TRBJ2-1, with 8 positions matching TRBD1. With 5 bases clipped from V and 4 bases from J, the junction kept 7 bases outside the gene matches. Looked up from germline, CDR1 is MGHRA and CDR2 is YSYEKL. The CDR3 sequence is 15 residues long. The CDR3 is CASSDGQGGYNEQFF. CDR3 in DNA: TGCGCCAGCAGCGACGGACAGGGAGGTTACAATGAGCAGTTCTTC.

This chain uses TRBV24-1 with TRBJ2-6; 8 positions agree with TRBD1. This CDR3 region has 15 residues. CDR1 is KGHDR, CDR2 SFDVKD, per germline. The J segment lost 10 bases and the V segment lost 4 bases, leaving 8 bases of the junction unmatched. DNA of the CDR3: TGTGCCACCAGTGACTCCGGACAGGGAGATAACGTCCTGACTTTC. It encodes CATSDSGQGDNVLTF.

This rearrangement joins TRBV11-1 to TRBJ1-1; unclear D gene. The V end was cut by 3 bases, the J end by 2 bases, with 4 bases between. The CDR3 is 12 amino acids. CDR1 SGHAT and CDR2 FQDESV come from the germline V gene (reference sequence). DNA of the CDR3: TGTGCCAGCAGCTTTGACAACACTGAAGCTTTCTTT. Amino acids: CASSFDNTEAFF. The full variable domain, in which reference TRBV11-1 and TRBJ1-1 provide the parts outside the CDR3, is EAEVAQSPRYKITEKSQAVAFWCDPISGHATLYWYRQILGQGPELLVQFQDESVVDDSQLPKDRFSAERLKGVDSTLKIQPAELGDSAMYLCASSFDNTEAFFGQGTRLTVV.

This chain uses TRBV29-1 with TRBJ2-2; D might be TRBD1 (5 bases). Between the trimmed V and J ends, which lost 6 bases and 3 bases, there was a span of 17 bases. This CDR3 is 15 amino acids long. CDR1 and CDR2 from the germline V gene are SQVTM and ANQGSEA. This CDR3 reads CSVVDSLPDTGELFF. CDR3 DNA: TGCAGCGTCGTTGACAGCCTACCCGACACCGGGGAGCTGTTTTTT.

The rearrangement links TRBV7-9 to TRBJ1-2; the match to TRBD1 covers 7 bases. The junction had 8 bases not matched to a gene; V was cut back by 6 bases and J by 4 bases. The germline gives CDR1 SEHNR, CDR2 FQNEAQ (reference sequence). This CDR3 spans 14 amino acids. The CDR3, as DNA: TGTGCCAGCAGAAATACCGGGACAGTCTATGGCTACACCTTC. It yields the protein CASRNTGTVYGYTF. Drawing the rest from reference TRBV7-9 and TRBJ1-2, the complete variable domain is DTGVSQNPRHKITKRGQNVTFRCDPISEHNRLYWYRQTLGQGPEFLTYFQNEAQLEKSRLLSDRFSAERPKGSFSTLEIQRTEQGDSAMYLCASRNTGTVYGYTFGSGTRLTVV.

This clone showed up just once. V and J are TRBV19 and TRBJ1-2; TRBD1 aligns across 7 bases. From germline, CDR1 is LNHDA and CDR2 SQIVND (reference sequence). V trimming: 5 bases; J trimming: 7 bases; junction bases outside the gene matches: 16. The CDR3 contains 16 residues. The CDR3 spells CASSSTDRRGSSGYTF. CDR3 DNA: TGTGCCAGTAGTTCCACGGACAGGCGGGGTTCGTCTGGCTACACCTTC.

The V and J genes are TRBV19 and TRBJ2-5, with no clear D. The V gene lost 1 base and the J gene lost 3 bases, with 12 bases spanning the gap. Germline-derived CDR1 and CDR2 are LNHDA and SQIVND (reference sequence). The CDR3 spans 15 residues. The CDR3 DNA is TGTGCCAGTAGTATAGTCCTCCAGCGAAAAGAGACCCAGTACTTC. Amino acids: CASSIVLQRKETQYF.

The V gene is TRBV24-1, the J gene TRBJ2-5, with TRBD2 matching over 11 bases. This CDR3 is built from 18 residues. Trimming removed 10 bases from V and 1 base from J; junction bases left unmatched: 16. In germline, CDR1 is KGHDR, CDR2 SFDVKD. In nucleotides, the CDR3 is TGTGCCACGAGTCCCGGGACTAGCGGTTCTCCTCCCCAAGAGACCCAGTACTTC. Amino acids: CATSPGTSGSPPQETQYF.

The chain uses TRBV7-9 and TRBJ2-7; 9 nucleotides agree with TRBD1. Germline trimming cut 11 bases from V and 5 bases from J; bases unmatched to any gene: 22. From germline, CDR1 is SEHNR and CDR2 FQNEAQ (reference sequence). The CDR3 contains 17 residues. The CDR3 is CASETMTGTGPSDEQYF. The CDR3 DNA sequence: TGTGCCTCCGAGACCATGACCGGGACAGGGCCCTCAGACGAGCAGTACTTC.

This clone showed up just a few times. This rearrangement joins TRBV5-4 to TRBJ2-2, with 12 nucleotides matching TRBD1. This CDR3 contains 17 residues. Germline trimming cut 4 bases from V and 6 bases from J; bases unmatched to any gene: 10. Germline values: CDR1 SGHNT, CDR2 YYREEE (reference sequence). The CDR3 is CASSPRGTGGSSGELFF. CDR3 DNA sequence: TGTGCCAGCAGCCCCAGGGGGACAGGGGGCTCGTCCGGGGAGCTGTTTTTT.

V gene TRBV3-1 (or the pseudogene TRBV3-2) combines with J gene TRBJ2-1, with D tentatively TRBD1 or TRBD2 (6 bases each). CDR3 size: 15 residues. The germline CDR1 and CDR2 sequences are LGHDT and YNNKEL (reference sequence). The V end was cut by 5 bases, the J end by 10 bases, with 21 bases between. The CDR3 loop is CASSKGGAGRSEQFF. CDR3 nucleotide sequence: TGTGCCAGCAGCAAGGGGGGTGCGGGGAGGTCGGAGCAGTTCTTC.

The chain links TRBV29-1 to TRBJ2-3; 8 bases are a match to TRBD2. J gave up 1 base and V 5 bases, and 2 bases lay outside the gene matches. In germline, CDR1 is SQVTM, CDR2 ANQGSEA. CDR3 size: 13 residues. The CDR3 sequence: CSVPGLGTDTQYF. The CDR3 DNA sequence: TGCAGCGTTCCGGGACTAGGCACAGATACGCAGTATTTT.

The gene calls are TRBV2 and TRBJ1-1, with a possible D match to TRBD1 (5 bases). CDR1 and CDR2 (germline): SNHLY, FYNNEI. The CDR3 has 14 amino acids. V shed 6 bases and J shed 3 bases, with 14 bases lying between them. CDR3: CASRRQGWDTEAFF. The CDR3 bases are TGTGCCAGCAGACGCCAGGGCTGGGACACTGAAGCTTTCTTT.

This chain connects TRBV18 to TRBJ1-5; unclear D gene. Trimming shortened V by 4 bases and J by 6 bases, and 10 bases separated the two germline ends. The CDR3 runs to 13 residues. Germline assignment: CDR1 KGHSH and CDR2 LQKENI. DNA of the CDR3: TGTGCCAGCTCACGCGGAGAGAGTCAGCCCCAGCATTTT. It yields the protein CASSRGESQPQHF.

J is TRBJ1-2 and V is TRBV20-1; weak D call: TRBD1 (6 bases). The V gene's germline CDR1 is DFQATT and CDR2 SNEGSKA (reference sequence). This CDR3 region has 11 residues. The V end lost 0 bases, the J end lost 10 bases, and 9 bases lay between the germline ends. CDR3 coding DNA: TGCAGTGCTAGAGATTGGGGGCTCTACACCTTC. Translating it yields CSARDWGLYTF.